This T cell receptor (beta chain) is drawn from a study of T cell responses to AZD1222 COVID-19 vaccine. V lost 7 bases to trimming and J lost 9 bases; unmatched junction nucleotides: 8. This CDR3 comprises 13 residues. Study-level findings and limits: Vaccine-associated CD4 TCRs ranged over spike, dominating at 160-218 and 743-854. Clonal diversity was possibly underestimated; the donors were predominantly white British and more often female. Targeting of unmutated variant regions was reportedly seen in nearly half of spike-specific TCRs.

Clones were sequenced by immunoSEQ multiplex PCR, and TCRdb holds only the in-frame ones, with some missing. The data contain some 160,000 clones, about nine tenths of them singletons. As to this clone: No antigen is known for it.

The chain recombines TRBV12-3 or TRBV12-4 with TRBJ2-1, with 8 bases lining up with TRBD1. The sample was peripheral blood, taken on day 0 of AZD1222 vaccination. This clonotype was sampled from an adult in good health. CDR3 sequence reads: CASTLDRAVEQFF. The CDR3 DNA is TGTGCCAGCACCCTGGACAGGGCTGTTGAGCAGTTCTTC.